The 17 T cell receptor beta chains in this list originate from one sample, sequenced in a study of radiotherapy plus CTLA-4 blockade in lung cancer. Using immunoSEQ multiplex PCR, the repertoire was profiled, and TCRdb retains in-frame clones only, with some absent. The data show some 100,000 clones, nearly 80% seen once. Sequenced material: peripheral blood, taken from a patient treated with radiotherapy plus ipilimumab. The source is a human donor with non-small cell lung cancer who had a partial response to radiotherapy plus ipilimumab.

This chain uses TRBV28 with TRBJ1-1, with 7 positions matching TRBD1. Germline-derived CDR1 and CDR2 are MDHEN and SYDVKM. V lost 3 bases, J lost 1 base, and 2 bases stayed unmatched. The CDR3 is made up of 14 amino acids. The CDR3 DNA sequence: TGTGCCAGCAGTTTGACAGGGACGAACACTGAAGCTTTCTTT. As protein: CASSLTGTNTEAFF.

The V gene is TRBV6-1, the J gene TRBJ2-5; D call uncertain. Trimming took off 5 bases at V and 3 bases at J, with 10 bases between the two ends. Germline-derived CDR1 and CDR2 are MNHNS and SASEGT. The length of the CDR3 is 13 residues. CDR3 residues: CASSYGQKETQYF. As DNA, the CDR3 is TGTGCCAGCAGTTATGGTCAGAAAGAGACCCAGTACTTC.

The CDR3 sequence: CASSLGRVGQGPTYEQYV. CDR3 DNA sequence: TGTGCCAGCAGCTTAGGGCGAGTGGGACAGGGACCCACCTACGAGCAGTACGTC. The chain combines TRBV13 with TRBJ2-7, with TRBD1 matching 9 bases. Per the germline V gene, CDR1 is PRHDT and CDR2 is FYEKMQ (reference sequence). The CDR3 length is 18 residues. The J segment lost 2 bases and the V segment lost 0 bases, leaving 11 bases of the junction unmatched.

CDR3 residues: CASSPRQFYEQYF. CDR3 in DNA: TGTGCCAGCAGCCCGAGACAGTTTTACGAGCAGTACTTC. This chain joins TRBV11-2 and TRBJ2-7; TRBD1 is a possible D gene (5 bases). The germline V and J ends were trimmed by 5 bases and 4 bases, with 12 bases remaining between them. This CDR3 has 13 amino acids. Germline CDR1 and CDR2: SGHAT and FQNNGV.

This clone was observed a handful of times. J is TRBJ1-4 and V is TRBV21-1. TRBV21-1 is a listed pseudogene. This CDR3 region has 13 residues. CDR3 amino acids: CASTRYLNEKLFF. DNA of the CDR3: TGTGCCAGCACGAGGTATCTAAATGAAAAACTGTTTTTT.

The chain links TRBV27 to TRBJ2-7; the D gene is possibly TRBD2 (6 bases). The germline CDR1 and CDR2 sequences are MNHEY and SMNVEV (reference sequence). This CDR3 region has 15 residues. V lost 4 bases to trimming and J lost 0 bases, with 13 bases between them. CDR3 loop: CASSSYRETSYEQYF. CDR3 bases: TGTGCCAGCAGTTCCTACCGGGAGACCTCCTACGAGCAGTACTTC.

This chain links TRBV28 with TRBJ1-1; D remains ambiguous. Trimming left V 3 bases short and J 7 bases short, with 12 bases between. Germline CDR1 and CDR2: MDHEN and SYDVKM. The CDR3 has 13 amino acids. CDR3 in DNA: TGTGCCAGCAGTTTCCCCGGGAGTGTTGAAGCTTTCTTT. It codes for CASSFPGSVEAFF.

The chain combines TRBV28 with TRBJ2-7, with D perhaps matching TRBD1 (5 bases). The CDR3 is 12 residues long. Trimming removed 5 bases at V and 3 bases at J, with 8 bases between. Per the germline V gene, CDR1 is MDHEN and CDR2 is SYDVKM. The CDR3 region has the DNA TGTGCCAGCAGTGTTCAGGGCTACGAGCAGTACTTC. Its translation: CASSVQGYEQYF.

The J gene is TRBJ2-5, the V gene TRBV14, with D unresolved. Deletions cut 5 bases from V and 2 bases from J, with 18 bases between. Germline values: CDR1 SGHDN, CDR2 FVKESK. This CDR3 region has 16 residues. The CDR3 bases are TGTGCCAGCAGCGCCCGAAATCCCTCGGTGCAAGAGACCCAGTACTTC. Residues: CASSARNPSVQETQYF.

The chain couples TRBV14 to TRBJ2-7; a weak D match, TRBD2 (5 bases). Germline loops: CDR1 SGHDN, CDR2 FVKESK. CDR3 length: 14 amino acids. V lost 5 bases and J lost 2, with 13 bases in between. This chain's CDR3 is CASSFQLGPYEQYF. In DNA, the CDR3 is TGTGCCAGCAGCTTCCAACTAGGACCCTACGAGCAGTACTTC. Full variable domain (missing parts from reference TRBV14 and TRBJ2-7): EAGVTQFPSHSVIEKGQTVTLRCDPISGHDNLYWYRRVMGKEIKFLLHFVKESKQDESGMPNNRFLAERTGGTYSTLKVQPAELEDSGVYFCASSFQLGPYEQYFGPGTRLTVT.

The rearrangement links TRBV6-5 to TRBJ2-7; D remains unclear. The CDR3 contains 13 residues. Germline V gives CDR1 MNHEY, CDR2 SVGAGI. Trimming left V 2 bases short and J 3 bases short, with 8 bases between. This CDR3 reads CASSYASGYEQYF. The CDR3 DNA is TGTGCCAGCAGTTACGCGTCCGGCTACGAGCAGTACTTC.

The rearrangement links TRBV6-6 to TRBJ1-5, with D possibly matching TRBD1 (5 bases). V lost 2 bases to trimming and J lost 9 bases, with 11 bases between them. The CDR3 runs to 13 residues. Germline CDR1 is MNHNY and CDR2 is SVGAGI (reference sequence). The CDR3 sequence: CASSYDGQGPQHF. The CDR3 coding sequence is TGTGCCAGCAGTTACGACGGCCAGGGGCCCCAGCATTTT.

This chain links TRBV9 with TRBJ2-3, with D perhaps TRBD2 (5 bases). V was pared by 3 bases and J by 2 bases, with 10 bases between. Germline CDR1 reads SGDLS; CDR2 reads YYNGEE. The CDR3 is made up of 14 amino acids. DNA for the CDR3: TGTGCCAGCAGCGGTACTAGTTTCACAGATACGCAGTATTTT. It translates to CASSGTSFTDTQYF. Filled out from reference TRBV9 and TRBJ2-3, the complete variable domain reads DSGVTQTPKHLITATGQRVTLRCSPRSGDLSVYWYQQSLDQGLQFLIQYYNGEERAKGNILERFSAQQFPDLHSELNLSSLELGDSALYFCASSGTSFTDTQYFGPGTRLTVL.

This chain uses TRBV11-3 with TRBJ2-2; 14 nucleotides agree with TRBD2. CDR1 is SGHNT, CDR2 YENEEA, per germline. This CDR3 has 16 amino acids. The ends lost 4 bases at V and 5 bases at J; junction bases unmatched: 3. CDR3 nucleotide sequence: TGTGCCAGCAGCTCCGGACTAGCGGGAGGTACCGGGGAGCTGTTTTTT. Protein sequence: CASSSGLAGGTGELFF.

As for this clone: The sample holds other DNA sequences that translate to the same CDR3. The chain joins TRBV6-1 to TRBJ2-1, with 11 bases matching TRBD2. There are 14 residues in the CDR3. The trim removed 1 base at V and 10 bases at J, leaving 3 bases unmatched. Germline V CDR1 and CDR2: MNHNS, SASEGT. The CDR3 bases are TGTGCCAGCAGTGAAGTGGCTAGCGGGGGGGAGCAGTTCTTC. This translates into CASSEVASGGEQFF.

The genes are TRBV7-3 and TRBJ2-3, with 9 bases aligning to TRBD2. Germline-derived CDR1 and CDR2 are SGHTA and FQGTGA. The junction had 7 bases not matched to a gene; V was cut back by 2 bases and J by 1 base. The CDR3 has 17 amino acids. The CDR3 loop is CASSLLGLASGTDTQYF. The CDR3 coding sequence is TGTGCCAGCAGCTTACTGGGACTAGCTTCAGGCACAGATACGCAGTATTTT.

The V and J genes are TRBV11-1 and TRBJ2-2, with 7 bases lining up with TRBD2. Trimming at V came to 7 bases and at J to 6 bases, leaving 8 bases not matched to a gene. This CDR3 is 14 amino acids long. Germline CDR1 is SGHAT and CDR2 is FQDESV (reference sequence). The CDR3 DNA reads TGTGCCAGCACCTCAGCGGGGCCGGCCGGGGAGCTGTTTTTT. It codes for CASTSAGPAGELFF.